This T cell receptor beta chain was captured by sequencing in a study of early T cells in non-severe SARS-CoV-2 infection. CDR1 and CDR2 from the germline V gene are SQVTM and ANQGSEA. The CDR3 is made up of 13 amino acids. V lost 4 bases to trimming and J lost 1 base, with 10 bases between them. MiXCR, run by TCRdb on the 5' RACE reads, gives a single entry per CDR3 protein. The sample lists fewer than 60,000 distinct CDR3 sequences, around 11% occurring once. This clonotype was observed a handful of times. Material: whole blood. This receptor was taken from an adult who was a healthcare worker with PCR-confirmed SARS-CoV-2 infection or an uninfected control (not recorded which). The chain has TRBV29-1 and TRBJ1-1; D unclear. In DNA, the CDR3 is TGCAGCGTTGCGGCCCACCCGAACACTGAAGCTTTCTTT. It is translated as CSVAAHPNTEAFF.